What follows are 10 T cell receptor beta chains derived from one specimen sequenced in a study of siplizumab effects on memory and regulatory T cells. Clones were read by immunoSEQ multiplex PCR, and TCRdb kept only the in-frame ones, dropping some. Of about 100,000 clones detected, 75% to 95% appear once; the ten largest clones hold roughly 0.15%. Sequencing was carried out using CD4+ T cells sorted from blood. These TCRs come from a human donor in good health.

Written as DNA, the CDR3 is TGTGCCATCAGTGAAGGCGGCGGAACCTACGAGCAGTACTTC. Protein: CAISEGGGTYEQYF. This sequence joins TRBV10-3 and TRBJ2-7; D not resolved. The CDR3 is 14 amino acids. V lost 3 bases, J lost 2 bases, and 11 bases lay in between. Germline V gives CDR1 ENHRY, CDR2 SYGVKD.

This clone was detected only a few times. The chain carries TRBV5-1 and TRBJ2-3, with D unresolved. The CDR3 has 15 residues. V gave up 4 bases and J gave up 0 bases, with 12 bases separating them. Germline V gene lookup returns CDR1 SGHRS and CDR2 YFSETQ. CDR3 sequence reads: CASSGSLPSTDTQYF. CDR3 sequence (DNA): TGCGCCAGCAGCGGTTCTTTACCTAGCACAGATACGCAGTATTTT.

The J gene is TRBJ1-6, the V gene TRBV6-5, with D unresolved. This CDR3 spans 14 amino acids. Looked up from germline, CDR1 is MNHEY and CDR2 is SVGAGI. V gave up 2 bases and J gave up 9 bases, with 11 bases separating them. The DNA for the CDR3 is TGTGCCAGCAGTTACGAGGCAGTTGGTTCACCCCTCCACTTT. Translated: CASSYEAVGSPLHF.

This sequence joins TRBV10-3 and TRBJ1-2; D call uncertain. Trimming left V 2 bases short and J 4 bases short, with 11 bases between. Germline V gene data show CDR1 as ENHRY and CDR2 as SYGVKD. The CDR3 spans 14 residues. The CDR3 loop reads CAISEQAAIYGYTF. CDR3 bases: TGTGCCATCAGTGAGCAGGCAGCAATCTATGGCTACACCTTC.

The chain is built from TRBV7-3 and TRBJ2-5; the match to TRBD1 covers 7 bases. This CDR3 comprises 13 residues. The germline CDR1 and CDR2 sequences are SGHTA and FQGTGA. J lost 4 bases, V lost 4 bases, and 3 bases had no gene match. For the CDR3, the DNA is TGTGCCAGCAGCTGGACAGGTCGAGAGACCCAGTACTTC. Translated, it gives CASSWTGRETQYF.

J is TRBJ1-2 and V is TRBV6-5, with a tentative D call TRBD1 (6 bases). Germline-derived CDR1 and CDR2 are MNHEY and SVGAGI. The germline V and J ends were trimmed by 7 bases and 5 bases, with 14 bases remaining between them. The CDR3 sequence is 13 residues long. CDR3 nucleotides: TGTGCCAGCAAGTCGACAGGAGCATATGGCTACACCTTC. Its protein product is CASKSTGAYGYTF.

The chain is built from TRBV6-5 and TRBJ2-3; 10 bases match TRBD1. CDR1 is MNHEY, CDR2 SVGAGI, per germline. The CDR3 consists of 15 residues. With V trimmed by 6 bases and J by 6 bases, 9 bases remained unmatched. The CDR3 region has the DNA TGTGCCAGCAGCCAGGACAGGGGGGATGACGATACGCAGTATTTT. Translating gives CASSQDRGDDDTQYF.

This chain connects TRBV7-6 to TRBJ1-2; D perhaps matches TRBD1 (6 bases). This CDR3 is 13 amino acids long. Germline CDR1 reads SGHVS; CDR2 reads FNYEAQ. Trimming removed 5 bases at V and 6 bases at J, with 13 bases between. For the CDR3, the DNA is TGTGCCAGCAGCGGAGCCGGGGGCGATGGCTACACCTTC. Its translation: CASSGAGGDGYTF. Combining the CDR3 with reference TRBV7-6 and TRBJ1-2 gives the whole variable domain GAGVSQSPRYKVTKRGQDVALRCDPISGHVSLYWYRQALGQGPEFLTYFNYEAQQDKSGLPNDRFSAERPEGSISTLTIQRTEQRDSAMYRCASSGAGGDGYTFGSGTRLTVV.

The J gene is TRBJ1-4, the V gene TRBV7-2; D perhaps matches TRBD1 (5 bases). Germline values: CDR1 SGHTA, CDR2 FQGNSA. The CDR3 is 14 amino acids. Trimming pared 2 bases from V and 7 bases from J, leaving 11 bases between. This CDR3 reads CASSLLSGGEKLFF. DNA for the CDR3: TGTGCCAGCAGCTTACTGTCGGGGGGTGAAAAACTGTTTTTT.

This clone was counted once. The rearrangement uses TRBV7-7 and TRBJ1-2, with D perhaps TRBD1 (6 bases). Germline V lookup: CDR1 SSHAT, CDR2 FNYEAQ (reference sequence). V was clipped by 3 bases and J by 8 bases, with 13 bases between them. This CDR3 contains 13 residues. In DNA, the CDR3 is TGTGCCAGCAGCTTTAGGGGGGGCGAAGGCTACACCTTC. Encoded protein: CASSFRGGEGYTF.